This T cell receptor beta chain was sequenced for a study of cytomegalovirus exposure and HLA in healthy donors. Study-level results: Serostatus for CMV was the only available immune exposure information. Later analysis found that TCR beta chains associated with HLA were more clonally expanded than other, equally common chains.

Trimming stripped 1 base from V and 3 bases from J, with 4 bases between. The V gene's germline CDR1 is SGHAT and CDR2 FQNNGV. This CDR3 is 12 amino acids long. PCR involved 60 Vbeta and 13 Jbeta primers. Sequencing used immunoSEQ multiplex PCR; TCRdb keeps in-frame clones, though not all of them. The data hold roughly 190,000 clones, with 75% to 90% observed a single time. Each donor was healthy, and each was a bone marrow donor. Note on this clone: Antigen specificity is unknown.

V gene TRBV11-2 combines with J gene TRBJ2-7; D unclear. This sequence originates from a boy aged 2 to 10 in good health and CMV-seronegative. The sequencing input was PBMCs. CDR3 residues: CASSLGSYEQYF. In DNA, the CDR3 is TGTGCCAGCAGCTTAGGGAGCTACGAGCAGTACTTC. The entire variable domain, with the rest obtained from reference TRBV11-2 and TRBJ2-7, is as follows: EAGVAQSPRYKIIEKRQSVAFWCNPISGHATLYWYQQILGQGPKLLIQFQNNGVVDDSQLPKDRFSAERLKGVDSTLKIQPAKLEDSAVYLCASSLGSYEQYFGPGTRLTVT.